This T cell receptor beta chain stems from a study of blood T cell repertoires in COVID-19. The wider study: Italy, Spain and the United States were the sources of the convalescent and acute COVID-19 samples. PBMCs, B-cell-depleted T cells, or T cells provided the cDNA or gDNA that made up the material.

This clone was observed once. Germline CDR1 and CDR2: MNHEY and SVGAGI. Germline trimming cut 6 bases from V and 6 bases from J; bases unmatched to any gene: 10. The CDR3 totals 15 residues. In the original workflow: Scientists estimated how many nucleated cells there were by amplifying reference gene primers. TCRdb's copy holds only in-frame clones and misses some; the assay was immunoSEQ multiplex PCR. Clone size and the V and J calls come from that table; the DNA yielded D and trimming. The sample shows tens of thousands of clones, 73% of them seen only once. The chain recombines TRBV6-5 with TRBJ2-1, with TRBD2 matching 8 bases. This clonotype originated in a human donor in a cohort sampled during active or convalescent COVID-19. What was sequenced was peripheral blood. Here the CDR3 reads CASRTGGSGVNEQFF. CDR3 bases: TGTGCCAGCAGGACCGGGGGTAGCGGGGTCAATGAGCAGTTCTTC.